This note documents a single T cell receptor beta chain sequence. Germline CDR1 and CDR2: LGHDT and YNNKEL (reference sequence). The CDR3 runs 14 residues. The V end lost 4 bases, the J end lost 0 bases, and 7 bases lay between the germline ends. These data come from a study of blood T cell repertoires in COVID-19. Sequencing used immunoSEQ multiplex PCR; TCRdb keeps in-frame clones, though not all of them. The sample records more than 200,000 clones, roughly 84% being singletons. The J gene is TRBJ1-3, the V gene TRBV3-1 (or the pseudogene TRBV3-2); no clear D gene. The source material was peripheral blood. The TCR was taken from a middle-aged woman who had recovered from COVID-19. CDR3 sequence reads: CASSPGFSGNTIYF. The CDR3 nucleotides are TGTGCCAGCAGCCCGGGGTTCTCTGGAAACACCATATATTTT.